The next 3 T cell receptor beta chains were all read from a single sample in a study of blood T cell repertoires in COVID-19. The assay was immunoSEQ multiplex PCR, and TCRdb's table has in-frame clones only and misses some. Altogether about 40,000 clones are present, roughly 80% being singletons, with the ten largest covering 2.6%. Sequences were obtained from peripheral blood. Receptor source: a woman aged 55-69 years with acute or convalescent COVID-19.

This rearrangement joins TRBV19 to TRBJ2-3; 10 bases agree with TRBD1. Losses at the gene ends were 7 bases for V and 0 bases for J; bases not matched to a gene: 10. CDR1 and CDR2 from the germline V gene are LNHDA and SQIVND (reference sequence). The CDR3 has 17 residues. In DNA, the CDR3 is TGTGCCAGTATGACCCCCGGGGACAGGGGAAGCACAGATACGCAGTATTTT. It translates to CASMTPGDRGSTDTQYF.

This sequence joins TRBV11-2 and TRBJ2-5; D remains ambiguous. The CDR3 length is 17 residues. CDR1 SGHAT and CDR2 FQNNGV come from the germline V gene. V was cut by 5 bases and J by 4 bases, with 23 bases left in between. The CDR3 DNA is TGTGCCAGCAGCGCTGCAGTCTGGGCTTCAATTTCAGAGACCCAGTACTTC. Encoded protein: CASSAAVWASISETQYF. Looking up the rest from reference TRBV11-2 and TRBJ2-5 gives the full variable domain: EAGVAQSPRYKIIEKRQSVAFWCNPISGHATLYWYQQILGQGPKLLIQFQNNGVVDDSQLPKDRFSAERLKGVDSTLKIQPAKLEDSAVYLCASSAAVWASISETQYFGPGTRLLVL.

This rearrangement joins TRBV5-4 to TRBJ1-6; the D gene is possibly TRBD1 (6 bases). V lost 0 bases and J lost 13, with 14 bases in between. The CDR3 loop spans 14 amino acids. CDR1 SGHNT and CDR2 YYREEE come from the germline V gene (reference sequence). The CDR3 region is CASSLAGEGWPLHF. The CDR3 bases are TGTGCCAGCAGCTTGGCAGGGGAGGGATGGCCCCTCCACTTT.